The 8 T cell receptor beta chains in this list originate from one sample, sequenced in a study of CD8+ T cells in alopecia areata. The sequencing template was cDNA reverse transcribed from extracted RNA. This table comes from immunoSEQ multiplex PCR, and its TCRdb copy is limited to in-frame clones, with some not included. The sample has 150,000 to 200,000 clones; under 80% are singletons. Sample treatment: oral pan-JAK inhibitor, 5-10 mg twice daily. Here the sequenced sample was CD4+ T cells sorted from blood, taken around week 49, from a patient treated with tofacitinib. The receptors come from a human donor with alopecia areata.

This sequence joins TRBV4-1 and TRBJ1-6; 9 bases match TRBD1. The V segment lost 0 bases and the J segment 14 bases; nucleotides outside the gene matches: 8. Looked up from germline, CDR1 is MGHRA and CDR2 is YSYEKL. This CDR3 spans 15 amino acids. The CDR3 region has the DNA TGCGCCAGCAGCCAAGATGGGACAGGGTTTCGAACCCTCCACTTT. It specifies CASSQDGTGFRTLHF.

This chain links TRBV28 with TRBJ2-3; D perhaps matches TRBD1 (5 bases). CDR1 is MDHEN, CDR2 SYDVKM, per germline. The CDR3 sequence is 15 residues long. The V end was cut by 2 bases, the J end by 7 bases, with 16 bases between. The CDR3 loop reads CASSLMGQGRNTQYF. The CDR3 bases are TGTGCCAGCAGTTTAATGGGGCAGGGAAGGAATACGCAGTATTTT.

The rearrangement joins TRBV6-1 to TRBJ1-6; 8 bases match TRBD1. CDR3 length: 12 amino acids. CDR1 and CDR2 (germline): MNHNS, SASEGT. This CDR3 is CAGQGGSSPLHF. The CDR3 bases are TGTGCAGGACAGGGAGGGAGTTCACCCCTCCACTTT.

The chain carries TRBV7-2 and TRBJ2-7, with TRBD2 matching over 11 bases. The CDR3 totals 19 residues. V lost 5 bases, J lost 7 bases, and 22 bases stayed unmatched. Germline V gene data show CDR1 as SGHTA and CDR2 as FQGNSA. CDR3 DNA: TGTGCCAGCAGCCGTAGGAACGGACTAGCGGGCCAACCTACGGGGGAGCAGTACTTC. It encodes CASSRRNGLAGQPTGEQYF.

This clone turned up a few times. This chain connects TRBV29-1 to TRBJ1-1; D ambiguous. This CDR3 region has 11 residues. Trimming shortened V by 2 bases and J by 5 bases, and 6 bases separated the two germline ends. Germline V gene lookup returns CDR1 SQVTM and CDR2 ANQGSEA. CDR3 bases: TGCAGCGTTGAACCGGGTACTGAAGCTTTCTTT. It yields the protein CSVEPGTEAFF. Using reference TRBV29-1 and TRBJ1-1 for the parts outside the CDR3, the full variable domain is SAVISQKPSRDICQRGTSLTIQCQVDSQVTMMFWYRQQPGQSLTLIATANQGSEATYESGFVIDKFPISRPNLTFSTLTVSNMSPEDSSIYLCSVEPGTEAFFGQGTRLTVV.

The sample holds a few counts of this clone. Other DNA variants within this sample encode the same CDR3. The J gene is TRBJ2-5, the V gene TRBV30, with 9 bases matching TRBD1. CDR1 is GTSNPN, CDR2 SVGIG, per germline (reference sequence). The CDR3 length is 14 residues. With 3 bases clipped from V and 1 base from J, the junction kept 3 bases outside the gene matches. CDR3 region: CAWRGGQGQETQYF. For the CDR3, the DNA is TGTGCCTGGAGGGGGGGACAGGGCCAAGAGACCCAGTACTTC. The whole variable domain, filled in from reference TRBV30 and TRBJ2-5, reads SQTIHQWPATLVQPVGSPLSLECTVEGTSNPNLYWYRQAAGRGLQLLFYSVGIGQISSEVPQNLSASRPQDRQFILSSKKLLLSDSGFYLCAWRGGQGQETQYFGPGTRLLVL.

This clone occurred a few times. V and J are TRBV14 and TRBJ2-2; D ambiguous. The CDR3 length is 16 residues. V lost 4 bases and J 4 bases, leaving 16 bases between the germline ends. Germline V gene data show CDR1 as SGHDN and CDR2 as FVKESK. The CDR3, as DNA: TGTGCCAGCAGCCCCCTAGGTCAGCAGCTCACCGGGGAGCTGTTTTTT. Protein product: CASSPLGQQLTGELFF.

This chain uses TRBV18 with TRBJ1-1; D remains unclear. Trimming left V 2 bases short and J 1 base short, with 11 bases between. This CDR3 has 15 amino acids. Germline V gives CDR1 KGHSH, CDR2 LQKENI. The CDR3 sequence: CASSPAGGPNTEAFF. For the CDR3, the DNA is TGTGCCAGCTCACCAGCCGGCGGTCCGAACACTGAAGCTTTCTTT. The variable domain in full, completed from reference TRBV18 and TRBJ1-1, reads NAGVMQNPRHLVRRRGQEARLRCSPMKGHSHVYWYRQLPEEGLKFMVYLQKENIIDESGMPKERFSAEFPKEGPSILRIQQVVRGDSAAYFCASSPAGGPNTEAFFGQGTRLTVV.